The clone carrying this T cell receptor beta chain was seen many times. The data originate from a study of human T cells and chemical hapten exposure. Sample time point: pre-sensitization, week 0. Stated treatment: therapeutic diphenylcyclopropenone sensitization with weekly scalp DPC. One entry per CDR3 protein, called by TCRdb with MiXCR from the RACE reads. Of under 400,000 distinct CDR3 sequences in the sample, approximately 5.1% were seen once. V lost 2 bases and J lost 8; bases outside the gene matches: 14. The CDR3 is made up of 17 amino acids. Germline V gene lookup returns CDR1 MNHEY and CDR2 SVGAGI.

The material sequenced was whole blood, taken in connection with sensitization to the hapten diphenylcyclopropenone (DPC). The source of this sequence is a woman aged 50 to 60 with alopecia areata. Some clones in this sample may be carry-over from other donors' samples. The rearrangement uses TRBV6-5 and TRBJ2-1, with 8 positions matching TRBD2. The CDR3 here is CASSYDLGTSHNHEQFF. In DNA, the CDR3 is TGTGCCAGCAGTTACGATTTAGGGACTAGTCATAACCATGAGCAGTTCTTC.